The T cell receptor (beta chain) described here comes from a study of pediatric ulcerative colitis. Germline V gene sequence: CDR1 SGDLS, CDR2 YYNGEE. This CDR3 is 17 amino acids long. Germline trimming cut 0 bases from V and 2 bases from J; bases unmatched to any gene: 6. Some clones are missing from TCRdb's copy, which holds only in-frame ones; the method was immunoSEQ multiplex PCR. Altogether around 68,000 clones are present, 75% to 85% being singletons, with the ten largest covering 4% to 6.5%. The sequenced sample was blood. The TCR sequence derives from a boy aged 5-17 years with moderate ulcerative colitis. This chain connects TRBV9 to TRBJ2-1, with TRBD2 matching over 9 bases. The CDR3 loop is CASSVDSASGAYNEQFF. The DNA of the CDR3 is TGTGCCAGCAGCGTAGACTCGGCTAGCGGGGCCTACAATGAGCAGTTCTTC.